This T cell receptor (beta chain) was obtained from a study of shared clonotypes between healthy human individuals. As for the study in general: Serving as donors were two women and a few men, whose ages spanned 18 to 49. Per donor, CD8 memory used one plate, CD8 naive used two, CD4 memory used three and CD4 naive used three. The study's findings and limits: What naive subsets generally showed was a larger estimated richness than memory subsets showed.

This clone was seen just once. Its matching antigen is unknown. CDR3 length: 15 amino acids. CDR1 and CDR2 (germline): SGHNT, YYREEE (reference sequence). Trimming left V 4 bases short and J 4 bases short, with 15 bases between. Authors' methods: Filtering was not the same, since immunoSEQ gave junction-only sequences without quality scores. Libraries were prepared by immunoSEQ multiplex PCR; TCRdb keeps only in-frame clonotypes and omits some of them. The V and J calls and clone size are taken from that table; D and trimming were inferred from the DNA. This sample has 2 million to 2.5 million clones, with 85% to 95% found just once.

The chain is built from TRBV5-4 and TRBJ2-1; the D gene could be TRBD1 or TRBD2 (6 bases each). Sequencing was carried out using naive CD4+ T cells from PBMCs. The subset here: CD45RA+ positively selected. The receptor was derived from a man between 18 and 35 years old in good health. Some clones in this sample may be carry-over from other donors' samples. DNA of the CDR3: TGTGCCAGCAGCGTTGACAGGAGGGGGTACAATGAGCAGTTCTTC. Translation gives CASSVDRRGYNEQFF.